The table lists the clone carrying this T cell receptor beta chain with many counts. The V end lost 4 bases, the J end lost 5 bases, and 9 bases lay between the germline ends. The CDR3 totals 12 residues. CDR1 is MNHEY and CDR2 is SMNVEV in the germline V gene (reference sequence). Isolated RNA was reverse transcribed into cDNA used as the sequencing template. TCRdb's table, derived via immunoSEQ multiplex PCR, lists solely in-frame clones and lacks some. The data hold tens of thousands of clones, with 45% to 55% observed a single time. The sample belongs to a study of CD8+ T cells in alopecia areata. Across the study: Patients in the treated group were given tofacitinib by mouth, 5 to 10 mg twice a day.

The chain is built from TRBV27 and TRBJ2-7; D gene unclear. The sequence was collected from a human donor with alopecia areata. Material: CD8+ T cells sorted from blood, obtained at week 0. The CDR3 nucleotides read TGTGCCAGCAGTTACACGCCCGACGAGCAGTACTTC. This codes for CASSYTPDEQYF.